This T cell receptor beta chain was found in a study of immune characterization of retroperitoneal liposarcoma. V shed 5 bases, J shed 2 bases, and the junction held 8 bases outside the gene matches. The CDR3 runs 15 residues. Germline CDR1 reads WNHNN; CDR2 reads SYGVQD (reference sequence). TCRdb analysed the PCR reads with MiXCR anew, one entry per CDR3 protein. The data contain around 10,000 distinct CDR3 sequences, about 23% of them singletons. This TCR was recovered from a female donor with retroperitoneal liposarcoma. The sequenced sample consisted of blood. V and J are TRBV10-1 and TRBJ2-7; 8 bases agree with TRBD1. CDR3 nucleotide sequence: TGCGCCAGCAGTCCAGGACAGGGTCGACCCTACGAGCAGTACTTC. Residues: CASSPGQGRPYEQYF.